This TCR beta chain derives from a study of shared clonotypes between healthy human individuals. Per the authors' pipeline: Filtering differed for immunoSEQ, which gave only junction sequences without quality scores. Some clones are missing from TCRdb's copy, which holds only in-frame ones; the method was immunoSEQ multiplex PCR. V, J and clone size are those of that table, while D and trimming were read from the DNA. The data contain about 1 million clones, around 76% of them seen just once; the ten biggest clones take up 1.4% to 1.5%. V was pared by 4 bases and J by 5 bases, with 15 bases between. Germline V gene sequence: CDR1 SGHAT, CDR2 FQNNGV. The CDR3 length is 15 residues. This clone appeared a single time. The study drew its donors from healthy HIV-negative adults without recent acute infections or vaccinations. Donors comprised only Caucasian adults living in Nashville, Tennessee.

The TCR sequence derives from a man between 18 and 35 years old in good health. The chain couples TRBV11-2 to TRBJ2-1, with D perhaps assigned TRBD1 or TRBD2 (6 bases each). Input material: memory CD4+ T cells sorted from blood. Subset in this sample: CD45RA-negative fraction. The CDR3 is CASSSVRGPNNEQFF. CDR3 DNA sequence: TGTGCCAGCAGCTCAGTCCGGGGGCCTAACAATGAGCAGTTCTTC.